The entry that follows covers one T cell receptor beta chain sequence. This clonotype was seen repeatedly, ten times or more. The antigen this receptor binds is unknown. The junction departs from germline at one end; a sequencing error may be responsible. The libraries included unique molecular identifier barcodes, and the barcodes were used to quantify clonotypes. Qiagen AllPrep DNA/RNA Micro kits were used to isolate total RNA, and an Agilent TapeStation was used to check RNA quality. TCR beta libraries were built by 5' RACE: cDNA synthesis followed by two PCR steps using TCR beta constant-region gene-specific primers. Sequencing of the TCR beta libraries was done on an Illumina MiSeq platform. Processing in the source paper ran as follows. Reads were processed with MIGEC, MiXCR and VDJtools. The frequency of each clonotype was calculated as the fraction of all unique molecular identifiers in the sample that belonged to that clonotype. Any TRBV gene that IMGT lists as a pseudogene or open reading frame, and is therefore nonfunctional, such as TRBV1, TRBV12-1 and TRBV21, was left out. Using fastp trimming at Q25 and MiXCR clonotype assembly, TCRdb reanalyzed the public sequencing data and kept in-frame beta chains. Each record represents a unique CDR3 protein, reported with the most common genes and DNA among its rows. Here the V and J calls rest on TCRdb's processing, not on the authors' analysis. Counted in this sample were about 20,000 distinct CDR3 sequences; 2% to 2.5% of them appeared once. Roughly 5% of the sample lies in the top ten.

The data are from a study of beta chain bispecific antibodies for T cell cancers (dated by TCRdb to the early 2020s). With respect to the entire study: Healthy donor T cells were cocultured with T cell leukemia lines and bispecific antibodies, and TRBV sequencing of the surviving cells was then used to measure how much each TRBV family was depleted. Jurkat cells expressed surface TRBV12 (TRBV12-3), and HPB-ALL cells expressed surface TRBV5-5.

The treatment or condition label, read with the paper, signifies: alpha-V12: anti-TRBV12 scFv linked to anti-CD3 scFv. For 2 to 4 days, T cells were expanded from blood mononuclear cells using either the anti-CD3 antibody OKT3 or CD3/CD28 Dynabeads. The anti-TRBV12 bispecific sample was derived from a coculture of Jurkat leukemia cells with normal T cells and was compared against an anti-CD19 bispecific control coculture. The culture conditions for expanded T cells were RPMI 1640 plus 10% fetal bovine serum, recombinant human IL-2 (about 100 IU/ml) and IL-7 (about 5 ng/ml). Each coculture mixed around 50,000 target cells and around 50,000 normal T cells with bispecific antibody in roughly 100 ul and was incubated at 37 degrees C for under 20 hours. Every bispecific antibody was made of two single-chain variable fragments expressed in a single-chain diabody format with a His tag. Effector T cells came from healthy human donors; peripheral blood mononuclear cells were isolated from leukapheresis samples by Ficoll density gradient centrifugation.

Results the study describes overall, beyond this receptor: Relative to anti-CD19, anti-TRBV12 exposure cut the share of total TRBV signal from TRBV12-3 by about 99%, while TRBV12-4 dropped by about 40%, which was not significant. Leukemia cell line cells were mixed with normal T cells in each sequenced sample, and most of the targeted TRBV signal was derived from the leukemia cells rather than from the normal T cells. The TRBV-directed bispecific antibodies appeared to leave every TRBV family member untouched except the targeted genes and the closely related ones. Cross-reactivity of the anti-TRBV5-5 antibody with TRBV5-6 was attributed to high sequence similarity between the two genes.

Via the germline V gene, CDR1 is ENHRY and CDR2 SYGVKD. Spanning cysteine to phenylalanine, the CDR3 consists of 15 amino acids. This entry keeps only the CDR3 DNA: 45 bases, framed from base 1. Sequences were derived from healthy donor T cells cultured with leukemia cells, sampled from a culture containing a bispecific antibody targeting TCR Vbeta12. Recombination connected TRBV10-3 to TRBJ1-6; the junction holds 7 bases that match TRBD1. The clonotype comes from a human donor in good health. Some clones in this sample may be carry-over from other donors' samples. The CDR3 has the sequence CASADPTGSNSPLHF. The nucleotides are TGTGCCAGCGCCGACCCGACAGGGAGTAATTCACCCCTTCACTTT.